Below, 23 T cell receptor beta chains from the same sample are listed, as sequenced in a study of cytomegalovirus exposure and HLA in healthy donors. Both 60 Vbeta primers and 13 Jbeta primers went into the PCR. The protocol was immunoSEQ multiplex PCR, while the TCRdb copy is restricted to in-frame clones and leaves out a portion. This table holds about 140,000 clones, around three quarters found once. The material sequenced was PBMCs. These receptors originate from a male donor in good health and CMV-seronegative.

This chain uses TRBV5-6 with TRBJ2-2, with 8 bases aligning to TRBD1. Germline CDR1 reads SGHDT; CDR2 reads YYEEEE. This CDR3 is built from 16 residues. The V segment lost 3 bases and the J segment 4 bases; nucleotides outside the gene matches: 8. CDR3 coding DNA: TGTGCCAGCAGCTCCGACAGGGGTTTTTCCACCGGGGAGCTGTTTTTT. It codes for CASSSDRGFSTGELFF.

The chain couples TRBV6-6 to TRBJ1-2; D uncertain. V shed 6 bases and J shed 3 bases, with 11 bases lying between them. CDR1 is MNHNY, CDR2 SVGAGI, per germline (reference sequence). CDR3 length: 13 amino acids. CDR3 residues: CASRGGGYYGYTF. Written as DNA, the CDR3 is TGTGCCAGCAGGGGCGGAGGGTACTATGGCTACACCTTC.

The chain employs TRBV4-3 and TRBJ2-7, with 7 bases matching TRBD2. Germline CDR1 LGHNA, CDR2 YSLEER. CDR3 length: 15 residues. V lost 0 bases, J lost 3 bases, and 5 bases stayed unmatched. The DNA of the CDR3 is TGCGCCAGCAGCCAAGACCCGAGCGGGAACTACGAGCAGTACTTC. This translates into CASSQDPSGNYEQYF.

The gene calls are TRBV4-2 and TRBJ2-3; unclear D gene. The germline gives CDR1 LGHNA, CDR2 YNFKEQ. CDR3 length: 15 residues. V lost 0 bases to trimming and J lost 3 bases, with 10 bases between them. The CDR3 protein is CASSQDVERTDTQYF. The CDR3, as DNA: TGTGCCAGCAGCCAAGACGTCGAGAGGACAGATACGCAGTATTTT.

The chain links TRBV5-1 to TRBJ2-5, with TRBD2 identical over 9 bases. V lost 0 bases to trimming and J lost 4 bases; unmatched junction nucleotides: 10. The germline gives CDR1 SGHRS, CDR2 YFSETQ. The CDR3 is 17 amino acids. For the CDR3, the DNA is TGCGCCAGCAGCTTGGCCGTGAGCGGGAGGAGCCCAGAGACCCAGTACTTC. Amino acids: CASSLAVSGRSPETQYF.

V usage is TRBV5-5 and J usage is TRBJ2-5; perhaps TRBD1 as D (7 bases). Between the trimmed V and J ends, which lost 4 bases and 4 bases, there was a span of 14 bases. The CDR3 runs to 14 residues. Germline V gene data show CDR1 as SGHKS and CDR2 as YYEKEE (reference sequence). As DNA, the CDR3 is TGTGCCAGCAGCGTGGTGGAGGGGGCAGAGACCCAGTACTTC. Its protein is CASSVVEGAETQYF.

On this clone itself: Other DNA variants within this sample encode the same CDR3. For the CDR3, the DNA is TGTGCCTGGAGTGTGGCAGGGAATCAGCCCCAGCATTTT. Translated, it gives CAWSVAGNQPQHF. The chain recombines TRBV30 with TRBJ1-5; D perhaps matches TRBD1 (5 bases). CDR3 size: 13 residues. Germline-derived CDR1 and CDR2 are GTSNPN and SVGIG (reference sequence). V was clipped by 0 bases and J by 4 bases, with 7 bases between them.

This clone was observed a few times. V gene TRBV7-2 combines with J gene TRBJ2-1; TRBD1 matches at 7 bases. The CDR3 runs 14 residues. The V segment lost 4 bases and the J segment 6 bases; nucleotides outside the gene matches: 6. The germline V gene has CDR1 SGHTA and CDR2 FQGNSA. The CDR3, as DNA: TGTGCCAGCAGCTCCGGACCAGGGGGCAATGAGCAGTTCTTC. Protein: CASSSGPGGNEQFF.

The sample holds a few counts of this clone. This chain links TRBV4-1 with TRBJ1-1; 8 nucleotides line up with TRBD1. The germline V gene has CDR1 MGHRA and CDR2 YSYEKL. This CDR3 contains 12 residues. After removal of 6 bases from V and 8 bases from J, the junction contained 5 bases not matched to a gene. The CDR3 nucleotides are TGCGCCAGCAGTCGACAGGGGTTCGAAGCTTTCTTT. Its translation: CASSRQGFEAFF.

The CDR3 DNA is TGTGCCAGCAGCTTCGGTAGACTAGCGGGAAAGAACACCGGGGAGCTGTTTTTT. It codes for CASSFGRLAGKNTGELFF. The chain links TRBV7-9 to TRBJ2-2, with TRBD2 identical over 11 bases. Germline V CDR1 and CDR2: SEHNR, FQNEAQ (reference sequence). The CDR3 has 18 residues. J gave up 1 base and V 3 bases, and 7 bases lay outside the gene matches.

This clone was seen a few times. The rearrangement joins TRBV5-6 to TRBJ1-5; D not resolved. CDR3 length: 14 residues. Trimming removed 4 bases at V and 7 bases at J, with 15 bases between. Germline V CDR1 and CDR2: SGHDT, YYEEEE. CDR3 sequence (DNA): TGTGCCAGCAGCCTTGGTTCAGCGGCGCAGCCCCAGCATTTT. It is translated as CASSLGSAAQPQHF.

V gene TRBV18 combines with J gene TRBJ2-2; D gene unclear. This CDR3 is 14 amino acids long. The germline gives CDR1 KGHSH, CDR2 LQKENI. Between the trimmed V and J ends, which lost 1 base and 3 bases, there was a span of 6 bases. The CDR3 is CASSPRADTGELFF. The CDR3 DNA reads as TGTGCCAGCTCACCACGTGCGGACACCGGGGAGCTGTTTTTT.

This chain joins TRBV28 and TRBJ2-1; tentative D call: TRBD1 (6 bases). CDR3 length: 14 residues. Germline V gives CDR1 MDHEN, CDR2 SYDVKM. V gave up 1 base and J gave up 9 bases, with 13 bases separating them. Here the CDR3 DNA reads TGTGCCAGCAGTTTATACAGGGATGTAGGTGAGCAGTTCTTC. Protein: CASSLYRDVGEQFF.

The rearrangement uses TRBV29-1 and TRBJ2-1; possibly TRBD1 for D (6 bases). The CDR3 is 11 amino acids. V was shortened by 7 bases and J by 6 bases, with 10 bases between the two germline ends. Germline V CDR1 and CDR2: SQVTM, ANQGSEA. This CDR3 reads CSGPQGNEQFF. The CDR3 DNA sequence: TGCAGCGGCCCACAGGGCAATGAGCAGTTCTTC.

This clone appeared a single time. V and J are TRBV6-4 and TRBJ2-3; D is perhaps TRBD2 (6 bases). The ends were cut back, 4 bases at V and 2 bases at J, with 10 bases in the middle. The CDR3 sequence is 14 residues long. Germline-derived CDR1 and CDR2 are MRHNA and SNTAGT. The CDR3 DNA reads TGTGCCAGCAGTGCCGGACTATTCACAGATACGCAGTATTTT. It yields the protein CASSAGLFTDTQYF.

This sequence joins TRBV4-2 and TRBJ1-6, with D possibly being TRBD1 (5 bases). The germline gives CDR1 LGHNA, CDR2 YNFKEQ. The CDR3 runs to 16 residues. Between the trimmed V and J ends, which lost 0 bases and 3 bases, there was a span of 9 bases. The CDR3 sequence is CASSQDLGGYNSPLHF. CDR3 nucleotides: TGTGCCAGCAGCCAAGATCTCGGGGGCTATAATTCACCCCTCCACTTT.

This clone showed up just once. The chain is built from TRBV4-1 and TRBJ2-5; 10 positions agree with TRBD2. This CDR3 has 19 amino acids. V shed 1 base and J 1 base; nucleotides not matched to a gene: 12. Germline assignment: CDR1 MGHRA and CDR2 YSYEKL. CDR3 region: CASSQGPSLAGVGQETQYF. The DNA of the CDR3 is TGCGCCAGCAGCCAAGGTCCCTCGCTAGCGGGGGTGGGCCAAGAGACCCAGTACTTC.

This clone appeared a few times. The chain employs TRBV2 and TRBJ2-7; 9 bases align to TRBD1. Germline V gives CDR1 SNHLY, CDR2 FYNNEI. CDR3 size: 15 residues. The junction had 6 bases not matched to a gene; V was cut back by 6 bases and J by 0 bases. CDR3 nucleotides: TGTGCCAGCAGCCGGGACAGGGAGCGCTCCTACGAGCAGTACTTC. Encoded protein: CASSRDRERSYEQYF.

The chain is built from TRBV7-2 and TRBJ2-2, with 9 bases matching TRBD1. J was trimmed by 5 bases and V by 5 bases; bases with no gene match: 6. CDR3 length: 15 amino acids. Germline CDR1 is SGHTA and CDR2 is FQGNSA. As DNA, the CDR3 is TGTGCCAGCAGCACCCGGGACAGGGTGACCGGGGAGCTGTTTTTT. Amino acid sequence: CASSTRDRVTGELFF.

The chain has TRBV27 and TRBJ2-3; 10 positions match TRBD2. Germline V gene sequence: CDR1 MNHEY, CDR2 SMNVEV (reference sequence). This CDR3 region has 14 residues. V was clipped by 7 bases and J by 7 bases; unmatched bases: 8. CDR3 sequence (DNA): TGTGCCAGCAACTCAGCGGGAGGGCCCCATACGCAGTATTTT. Residues: CASNSAGGPHTQYF.

This clone appeared a few times. The V and J genes are TRBV27 and TRBJ2-5, with 14 bases aligning to TRBD2. The V gene end was trimmed by 2 bases and the J gene end by 0 bases; junction bases not matched to a gene: 5. From germline, CDR1 is MNHEY and CDR2 SMNVEV (reference sequence). The CDR3 has 18 residues. CDR3 amino acids: CASSLLWTSGGHQETQYF. The CDR3 DNA reads as TGTGCCAGCAGTTTACTTTGGACTAGCGGGGGGCACCAAGAGACCCAGTACTTC.

The chain combines TRBV27 with TRBJ2-7; 8 bases are shared with TRBD1. V trimming: 7 bases; J trimming: 2 bases; junction bases outside the gene matches: 7. CDR3 size: 14 residues. CDR1 is MNHEY and CDR2 is SMNVEV in the germline V gene (reference sequence). Here the CDR3 DNA reads TGTGCCAGCAACGGACAGGGACCAACCTACGAGCAGTACTTC. Translating it yields CASNGQGPTYEQYF.

This clone was seen once. J is TRBJ2-1 and V is TRBV9; D gene uncertain. The CDR3 covers 15 residues. The germline gives CDR1 SGDLS, CDR2 YYNGEE. V gave up 1 base and J gave up 7 bases, with 15 bases separating them. CDR3: CASSVSSSNLNEQFF. As DNA, the CDR3 is TGTGCCAGCAGCGTATCCTCGTCTAATCTGAATGAGCAGTTCTTC.